This entry describes one T cell receptor (beta chain). This sample was taken from a study of control samples from healthy donors and cancer patients. Germline CDR1 reads SGHVS; CDR2 reads FQNEAQ. The CDR3 spans 14 residues. V lost 3 bases, J lost 3 bases, and 12 bases lay in between. Method: immunoSEQ multiplex PCR; TCRdb's copy keeps in-frame clones and lacks some. The table lists 250,000 to 300,000 clones, around 80% of them singletons, with roughly 15% in the top ten. The sequencing input was PBMCs. The genes are TRBV7-8 and TRBJ2-7, with TRBD1 as a possible D gene (5 bases). This TCR derives from a woman aged 55-69 years with lung cancer. The CDR3 region is CASSLGQGLYEQYF. Here the CDR3 DNA reads TGTGCCAGCAGCTTGGGGCAGGGCCTCTACGAGCAGTACTTC.